Listed below are T cell receptor beta chains from one sample, sequenced in a study of CD8 T cells in ankylosing spondylitis. MiXCR was run by TCRdb on the 5' RACE reads, yielding one entry per CDR3 protein. The profile shows under 85,000 distinct CDR3 sequences, about 5.2% of them singletons. Sequencing was carried out using blood, either unsorted or a sorted T cell fraction (not recorded which). The receptors were gathered from a male donor with ankylosing spondylitis or in good health (not recorded which). Each CDR3 is given with its conserved first and last residue. The D gene is left open where the match is weak. Some rows mark clone size as missing; the rest say once, few, many or name a class of expanded clone.

j_call,clone_size,v_call,d_call,cdr3_aa,cdr3_nt
TRBJ2-2,many,TRBV28,.,CATPDRNTGELFF,TGTGCCACCCCCGACAGAAACACCGGGGAGCTGTTTTTT
TRBJ2-5,many,TRBV2,.,CASSEEGSGETQYF,TGTGCCAGCAGTGAAGAGGGGTCGGGAGAGACCCAGTACTTC
TRBJ2-3,many,TRBV10-2,TRBD1,CASREDRATDTQYF,TGCGCCAGCAGGGAAGACAGGGCCACAGATACGCAGTATTTT
TRBJ1-4,many,TRBV3-1,.,CASSQDRDEKLFF,TGTGCCAGCAGCCAAGATCGGGATGAAAAACTGTTTTTT
TRBJ1-4,.,TRBV7-2,.,CASSSAGQLGEKLFF,TGTGCCAGCAGCTCGGCGGGTCAGTTGGGTGAAAAACTGTTTTTT
TRBJ2-3,many,TRBV7-6,.,CASSAFTDTQYF,TGTGCCAGCAGCGCCTTTACAGATACGCAGTATTTT
TRBJ1-5,many,TRBV20-1,TRBD1,CSAGTGMGRNQPQHF,TGCAGTGCTGGGACAGGGATGGGACGCAATCAGCCCCAGCATTTT
TRBJ2-7,many,TRBV7-2,.,CASSLRDQLFEQYF,TGTGCCAGCAGCTTAAGGGACCAGTTATTCGAGCAGTACTTC
TRBJ2-7,many,TRBV29-1,.,CSVATGSYEQYF,TGCAGCGTTGCGACAGGCTCCTACGAGCAGTACTTC
TRBJ2-2,many,TRBV2,TRBD2,CASSEPGGARSRELFF,TGTGCCAGCAGTGAACCGGGGGGGGCGCGAAGCAGGGAGCTGTTTTTT
TRBJ1-4,many,TRBV28,TRBD1,CASSTGQGPLFF,TGTGCCAGCAGCACGGGACAGGGGCCACTGTTTTTT
TRBJ2-1,many,TRBV4-1,.,CASSQDDGEAYNEQFF,TGCGCCAGCAGCCAAGATGATGGGGAAGCCTACAATGAGCAGTTCTTC
TRBJ1-1,few,TRBV7-9,.,CASSLIIGREGNTEAFF,TGTGCCAGCAGCTTAATAATTGGCAGGGAGGGGAACACTGAAGCTTTCTTT
TRBJ1-1,many,TRBV24-1,.,CATSDMSNGKAFF,TGTGCCACCAGTGATATGTCAAACGGAAAAGCTTTCTTT
TRBJ2-1,.,TRBV3-1,.,CASSRRWNEQFF,TGTGCCAGCAGCCGCCGGTGGAATGAGCAGTTCTTC
TRBJ2-2,many,TRBV7-3,.,CASSPEGRGGELFF,TGTGCCAGCAGCCCCGAGGGGAGAGGCGGGGAGCTGTTTTTT
TRBJ2-5,many,TRBV18,.,CASSPRQTEETQYF,TGTGCCAGCTCACCTCGACAGACGGAAGAGACCCAGTACTTC
TRBJ1-1,many,TRBV6-5,.,CASSGTISNTEAFF,TGTGCCAGCAGTGGGACAATTTCGAACACTGAAGCTTTCTTT
TRBJ1-5,many,TRBV19,.,CASSIGSPTNQPQHF,TGTGCCAGTAGTATCGGGTCTCCTACTAATCAGCCCCAGCATTTT
TRBJ2-7,many,TRBV24-1,.,CATSAGRSYEQYF,TGTGCCACCAGTGCGGGCCGGTCCTACGAGCAGTACTTC
TRBJ2-7,.,TRBV6-5,.,CASSYSPQATYEQYF,TGTGCCAGCAGTTACTCGCCGCAGGCTACCTACGAGCAGTACTTC
TRBJ1-1,many,TRBV2,TRBD1,CASSGGQGLDTEAFF,TGTGCCAGCAGTGGGGGACAGGGATTGGACACTGAAGCTTTCTTT
TRBJ2-7,many,TRBV12-3/TRBV12-4,TRBD1,CASRQRMGQGLAYEQYF,TGTGCCAGCAGACAACGGATGGGACAGGGGTTAGCCTACGAGCAGTACTTC
TRBJ2-7,many,TRBV27,.,CASSLRGDWQYF,TGTGCCAGCAGTTTACGTGGGGACTGGCAGTACTTC
TRBJ1-6,many,TRBV6-2/TRBV6-3,.,CASSYVGGGGSPLHF,TGTGCCAGCAGTTACGTCGGAGGGGGTGGTTCACCCCTCCACTTT
TRBJ2-1,many,TRBV5-1,.,CASSPVGELTYNEQFF,TGCGCCAGCAGCCCAGTCGGGGAGTTGACATACAATGAGCAGTTCTTC
TRBJ2-7,many,TRBV5-1,.,CASSSLGYEQYF,TGCGCCAGCAGCTCCTTGGGCTACGAGCAGTACTTC
TRBJ2-1,many,TRBV24-1,TRBD1,CATSDYDRGQFF,TGTGCCACCAGTGACTATGACAGGGGGCAGTTCTTC